There are a few counts of the clone carrying this T cell receptor beta chain. This sample is part of a study of blood T cell repertoires in COVID-19. At the level of the study: The United States, Italy and Spain provided the acute and convalescent COVID-19 samples.

TCRdb's copy holds only in-frame clones and misses some; the assay was immunoSEQ multiplex PCR. Of roughly 270,000 clones detected, 85% appear once; the ten largest clones hold under 3%. The V gene lost 4 bases and the J gene lost 3 bases, with 14 bases spanning the gap. The CDR3 consists of 15 residues. Germline V gene data show CDR1 as SGDLS and CDR2 as YYNGEE. This sequence was found in a woman aged 45-59 years who had recovered from COVID-19. The sequenced sample consisted of PBMCs or T cells enriched from blood (not recorded which). The V and J genes are TRBV9 and TRBJ2-1; tentative D call: TRBD2 (6 bases). In DNA form, the CDR3 reads TGTGCCAGCAGCCCTACCGGGACTCTCTACAATGAGCAGTTCTTC. Translated: CASSPTGTLYNEQFF.